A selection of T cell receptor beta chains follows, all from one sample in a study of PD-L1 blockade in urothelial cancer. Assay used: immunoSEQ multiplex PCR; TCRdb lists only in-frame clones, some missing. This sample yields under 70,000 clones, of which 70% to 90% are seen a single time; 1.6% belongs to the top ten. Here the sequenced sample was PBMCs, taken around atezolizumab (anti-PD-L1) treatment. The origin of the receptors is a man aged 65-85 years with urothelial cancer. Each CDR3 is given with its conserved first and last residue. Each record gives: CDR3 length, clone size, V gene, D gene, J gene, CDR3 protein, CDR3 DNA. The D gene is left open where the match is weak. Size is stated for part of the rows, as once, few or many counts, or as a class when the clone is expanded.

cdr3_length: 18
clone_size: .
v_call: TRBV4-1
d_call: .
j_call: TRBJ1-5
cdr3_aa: CASSRGFIALLGNQPQHF
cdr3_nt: TGCGCCAGCAGCCGAGGTTTCATCGCCCTTCTGGGCAATCAGCCCCAGCATTTT

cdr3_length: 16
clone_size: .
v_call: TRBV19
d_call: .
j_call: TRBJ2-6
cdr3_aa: CASSINKNSGANVLTF
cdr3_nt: TGTGCCAGTAGTATAAATAAAAACTCTGGGGCCAACGTCCTGACTTTC

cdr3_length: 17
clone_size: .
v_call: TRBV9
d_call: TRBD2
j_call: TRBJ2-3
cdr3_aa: CASSVVAGSLAGDTQYF
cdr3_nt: TGTGCCAGCAGCGTAGTAGCCGGATCTTTAGCGGGAGATACGCAGTATTTT

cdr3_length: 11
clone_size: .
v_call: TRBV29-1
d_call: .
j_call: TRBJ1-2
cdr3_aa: CSVGPEDGYTF
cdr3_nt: TGCAGCGTTGGACCGGAGGACGGCTACACCTTC

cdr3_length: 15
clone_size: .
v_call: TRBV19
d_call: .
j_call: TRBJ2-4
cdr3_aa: CASRDGGIAKNIQYF
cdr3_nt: TGTGCCAGTAGGGATGGCGGAATAGCCAAAAACATTCAGTACTTC

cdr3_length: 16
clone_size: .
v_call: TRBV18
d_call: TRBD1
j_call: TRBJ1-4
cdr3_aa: CASSPARQGTVEKLFF
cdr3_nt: TGTGCCAGCTCACCGGCCCGACAGGGAACTGTTGAAAAACTGTTTTTT

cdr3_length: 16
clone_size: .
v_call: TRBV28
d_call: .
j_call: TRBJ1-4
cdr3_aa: CASSLFDNRVREKLFF
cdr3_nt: TGTGCCAGCAGTTTGTTTGACAACAGGGTTCGGGAAAAACTGTTTTTT

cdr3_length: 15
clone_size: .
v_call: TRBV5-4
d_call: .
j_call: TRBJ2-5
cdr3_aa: CASSLYGSGSETQYF
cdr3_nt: TGTGCCAGCAGCTTATACGGGAGTGGGTCGGAGACCCAGTACTTC

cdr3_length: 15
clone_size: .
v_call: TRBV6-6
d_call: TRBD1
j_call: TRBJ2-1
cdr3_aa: CASSPTGSSYNEQFF
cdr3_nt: TGTGCCAGCAGTCCGACAGGGAGCTCCTACAATGAGCAGTTCTTC

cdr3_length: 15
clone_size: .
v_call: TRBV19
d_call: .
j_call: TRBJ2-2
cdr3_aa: CASSHGRGETGELFF
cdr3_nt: TGTGCCAGTTCCCACGGCAGGGGGGAGACCGGGGAGCTGTTTTTT

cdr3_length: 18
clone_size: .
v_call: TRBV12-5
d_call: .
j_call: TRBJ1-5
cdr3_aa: CASGLFYLQGSSNQPQHF
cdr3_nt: TGTGCTAGTGGTTTGTTCTACCTCCAGGGTTCGAGCAATCAGCCCCAGCATTTT

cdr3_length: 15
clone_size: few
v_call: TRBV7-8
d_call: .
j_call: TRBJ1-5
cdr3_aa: CASSLGSYSNQPQHF
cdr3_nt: TGTGCCAGCAGCTTAGGAAGCTATAGCAATCAGCCCCAGCATTTT

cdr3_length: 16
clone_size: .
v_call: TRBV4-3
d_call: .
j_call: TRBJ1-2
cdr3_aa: CASGQDAGGGNYGYTF
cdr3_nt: TGCGCCAGCGGCCAAGATGCGGGGGGCGGTAACTATGGCTACACCTTC

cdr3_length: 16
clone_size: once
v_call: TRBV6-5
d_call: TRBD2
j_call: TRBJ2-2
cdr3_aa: CASSLASGGGTGELFF
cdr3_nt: TGTGCCAGCAGTTTGGCTTCGGGGGGGGGCACCGGGGAGCTGTTTTTT

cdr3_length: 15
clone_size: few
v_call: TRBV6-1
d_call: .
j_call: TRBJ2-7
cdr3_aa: CASSENPVSSYEQYF
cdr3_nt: TGTGCCAGCAGTGAAAATCCGGTGAGCTCCTACGAGCAGTACTTC

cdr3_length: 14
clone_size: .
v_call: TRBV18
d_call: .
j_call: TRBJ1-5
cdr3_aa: CASSPQGKNQPQHF
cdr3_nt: TGTGCCAGCTCACCTCAGGGGAAAAATCAGCCCCAGCATTTT

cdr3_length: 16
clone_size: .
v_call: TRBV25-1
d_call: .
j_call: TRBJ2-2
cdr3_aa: CASSGPSGNLGGELFF
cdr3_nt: TGTGCCAGCAGCGGGCCAAGCGGAAACTTGGGCGGGGAGCTGTTTTTT

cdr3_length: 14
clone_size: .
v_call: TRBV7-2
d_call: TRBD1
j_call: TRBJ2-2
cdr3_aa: CASSLGQGAGELFF
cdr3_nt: TGTGCCAGCAGCTTAGGACAGGGGGCCGGGGAGCTGTTTTTT

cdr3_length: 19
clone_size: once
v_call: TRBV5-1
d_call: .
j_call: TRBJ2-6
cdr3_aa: CASSPFDPGRYSGANVLTF
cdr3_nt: TGCGCCAGCAGCCCATTCGATCCGGGAAGATACTCTGGGGCCAACGTCCTGACTTTC

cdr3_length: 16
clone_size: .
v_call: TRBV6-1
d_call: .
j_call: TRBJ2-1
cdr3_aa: CASREGPAATYNEQFF
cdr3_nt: TGTGCCAGCAGAGAAGGCCCAGCGGCCACCTACAATGAGCAGTTCTTC

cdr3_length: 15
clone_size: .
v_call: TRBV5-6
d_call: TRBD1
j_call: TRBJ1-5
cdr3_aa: CASSFGGQGYQPQHF
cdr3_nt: TGTGCCAGCAGCTTTGGAGGACAGGGTTATCAGCCCCAGCATTTT

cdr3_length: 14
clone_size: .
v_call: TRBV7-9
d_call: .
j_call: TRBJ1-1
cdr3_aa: CASSLGTTATEAFF
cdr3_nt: TGTGCCAGCAGCTTAGGGACAACCGCCACTGAAGCTTTCTTT

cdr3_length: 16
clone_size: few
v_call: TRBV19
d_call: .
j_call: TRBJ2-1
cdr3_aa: CASSGGGRQGSLEQFF
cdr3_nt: TGTGCCAGTAGTGGTGGGGGACGGCAGGGGAGTCTTGAGCAGTTCTTC

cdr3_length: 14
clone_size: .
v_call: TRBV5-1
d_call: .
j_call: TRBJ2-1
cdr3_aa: CASSLGEPSNEQFF
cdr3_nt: TGCGCCAGCAGCTTGGGGGAGCCTTCCAATGAGCAGTTCTTC

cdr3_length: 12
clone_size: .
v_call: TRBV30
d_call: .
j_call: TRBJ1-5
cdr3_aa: CAWRSSDQPQHF
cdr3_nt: TGTGCCTGGAGGTCCTCAGATCAGCCCCAGCATTTT

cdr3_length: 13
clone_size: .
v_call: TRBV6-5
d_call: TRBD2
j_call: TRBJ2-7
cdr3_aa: CASRPKREGEQYF
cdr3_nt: TGTGCCAGCAGGCCGAAGCGGGAGGGCGAGCAGTACTTC

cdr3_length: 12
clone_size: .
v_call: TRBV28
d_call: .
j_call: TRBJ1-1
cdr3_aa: CASSLSNKEAFF
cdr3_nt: TGTGCCAGCAGTTTGTCCAACAAGGAAGCTTTCTTT

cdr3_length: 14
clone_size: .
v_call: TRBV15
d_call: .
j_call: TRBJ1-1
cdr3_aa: CATSRDRASTEAFF
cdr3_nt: TGTGCCACCAGCAGAGACAGGGCGAGCACTGAAGCTTTCTTT

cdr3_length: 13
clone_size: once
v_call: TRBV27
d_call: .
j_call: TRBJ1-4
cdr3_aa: CASSPGGGEKLFF
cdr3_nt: TGTGCCAGCAGTCCCGGGGGAGGGGAAAAACTGTTTTTT

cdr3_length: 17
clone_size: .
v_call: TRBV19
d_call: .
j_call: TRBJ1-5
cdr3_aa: CASSINWAGTSNQPQHF
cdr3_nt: TGTGCCAGTAGTATAAATTGGGCAGGTACGAGCAATCAGCCCCAGCATTTT

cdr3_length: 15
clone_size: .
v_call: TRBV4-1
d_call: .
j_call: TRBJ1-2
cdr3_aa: CASSQDRVDGYGYTF
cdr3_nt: TGCGCCAGCAGCCAAGACAGGGTCGATGGCTATGGCTACACCTTC

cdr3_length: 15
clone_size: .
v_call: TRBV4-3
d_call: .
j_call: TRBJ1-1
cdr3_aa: CASSQDAKSDTEAFF
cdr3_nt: TGCGCCAGCAGCCAAGACGCGAAATCGGACACTGAAGCTTTCTTT

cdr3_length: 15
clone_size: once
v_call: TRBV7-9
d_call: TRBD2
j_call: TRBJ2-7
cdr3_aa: CASSAEGAGVREQYF
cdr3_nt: TGTGCCAGCAGCGCCGAAGGGGCGGGGGTACGGGAGCAGTACTTC

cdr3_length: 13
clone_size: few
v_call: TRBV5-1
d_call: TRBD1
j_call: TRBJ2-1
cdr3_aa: CASSRDSYNEQFF
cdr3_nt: TGCGCCAGCAGCAGGGACAGTTACAATGAGCAGTTCTTC

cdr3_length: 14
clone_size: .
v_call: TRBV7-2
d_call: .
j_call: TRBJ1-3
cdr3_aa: CASSLGRVGNTIYF
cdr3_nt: TGTGCCAGCAGCTTAGGAAGAGTTGGAAACACCATATATTTT

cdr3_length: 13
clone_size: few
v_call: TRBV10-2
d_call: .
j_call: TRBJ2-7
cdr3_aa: CASSEALYYEQYF
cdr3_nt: TGCGCCAGCAGTGAAGCACTATACTACGAGCAGTACTTC